These 21 T cell receptor beta chains share one sample of origin, sequenced in a study of shared clonotypes between healthy human individuals. Repertoires were generated with immunoSEQ multiplex PCR, while TCRdb's copy carries only in-frame clones and drops some. Of roughly 450,000 clones in the sample, approximately 79% were seen once. Sequenced: PBMCs. The receptor source for this set is a middle-aged woman in good health. Some clones in this sample may be carry-over from other donors' samples.

This chain connects TRBV7-9 to TRBJ2-5; TRBD2 matches at 10 bases. There are 14 residues in the CDR3. CDR1 SEHNR and CDR2 FQNEAQ come from the germline V gene (reference sequence). J was trimmed by 2 bases and V by 5 bases; bases with no gene match: 2. For the CDR3, the DNA is TGTGCCAGCAGCAAACTAGCGGGACAAGAGACCCAGTACTTC. This gives the protein CASSKLAGQETQYF.

The CDR3: CASSLRAGEDYGYTF. The CDR3 region has the DNA TGCGCCAGCAGCTTGAGGGCAGGGGAAGACTATGGCTACACCTTC. J is TRBJ1-2 and V is TRBV5-1; TRBD1 might be the D (6 bases). Germline CDR1 SGHRS, CDR2 YFSETQ. This CDR3 has 15 residues. Trimming left V 1 base short and J 3 bases short, with 13 bases between.

The chain is built from TRBV10-3 and TRBJ1-2; 7 bases line up with TRBD1. Germline V gene lookup returns CDR1 ENHRY and CDR2 SYGVKD. CDR3 size: 16 residues. J lost 8 bases, V lost 8 bases, and 20 bases had no gene match. The CDR3 loop is CAIVGGAQTGMEGYTF. In DNA form, the CDR3 reads TGTGCCATCGTCGGGGGGGCCCAGACAGGGATGGAGGGCTACACCTTC.

This sequence joins TRBV10-2 and TRBJ2-5; 10 bases map to TRBD1. The junction had 6 bases not matched to a gene; V was cut back by 6 bases and J by 5 bases. Germline V gene sequence: CDR1 WSHSY, CDR2 SAAADI. The CDR3 runs 14 residues. CDR3 bases: TGCGCCAGCAGGGACAGGGGGGTACGGGAGACCCAGTACTTC. This codes for CASRDRGVRETQYF.

This chain joins TRBV6-6 and TRBJ2-7; D is perhaps TRBD1 (6 bases). Germline V CDR1 and CDR2: MNHNY, SVGAGI (reference sequence). The V end was cut by 6 bases, the J end by 3 bases, with 18 bases between. This CDR3 contains 15 residues. CDR3 DNA: TGTGCCAGCAGGCCCGCCAGGGGTTCTGGCTACGAGCAGTACTTC. This encodes CASRPARGSGYEQYF.

V and J are TRBV28 and TRBJ1-1, with 7 nucleotides matching TRBD1. Germline assignment: CDR1 MDHEN and CDR2 SYDVKM. The CDR3 contains 14 residues. Trimming at V came to 3 bases and at J to 1 base, leaving 2 bases not matched to a gene. CDR3 DNA sequence: TGTGCCAGCAGTTTCCAGGGGGAGAACACTGAAGCTTTCTTT. This gives the protein CASSFQGENTEAFF.

This sequence joins TRBV10-3 and TRBJ1-2, with 9 bases lining up with TRBD1. Germline V CDR1 and CDR2: ENHRY, SYGVKD. V dropped 2 bases and J dropped 8; count of bases not matched to a gene: 9. This CDR3 spans 15 amino acids. The CDR3 protein is CAISEGQGPPGGYTF. Written as DNA, the CDR3 is TGTGCCATCAGTGAGGGACAGGGGCCACCGGGAGGCTACACCTTC.

This chain uses TRBV19 with TRBJ2-7; no definite D call. CDR1 and CDR2 from the germline V gene are LNHDA and SQIVND (reference sequence). V gave up 3 bases and J gave up 0 bases, with 12 bases separating them. This CDR3 has 15 residues. The CDR3 loop reads CASSISAVSSYEQYF. Written as DNA, the CDR3 is TGTGCCAGTAGTATCTCGGCCGTCTCCTCCTACGAGCAGTACTTC.

The chain has TRBV6-1 and TRBJ2-7, with a weak D call TRBD1 (6 bases). This CDR3 has 12 residues. V lost 7 bases and J lost 3, with 10 bases in between. Germline V gene sequence: CDR1 MNHNS, CDR2 SASEGT. This CDR3 reads CASTGVSYEQYF. The CDR3 DNA is TGTGCCAGCACAGGGGTAAGCTACGAGCAGTACTTC.

The V gene is TRBV28, the J gene TRBJ2-3, with a possible D match to TRBD2 (6 bases). V lost 8 bases and J lost 1, with 13 bases in between. Per germline, CDR1 MDHEN and CDR2 SYDVKM. The CDR3 length is 14 residues. In nucleotides, the CDR3 is TGTGCCAGCGCCCGGGAGTGGGGCACAGATACGCAGTATTTT. Its translation: CASAREWGTDTQYF. Full variable domain (remainder filled in from reference TRBV28 and TRBJ2-3): DVKVTQSSRYLVKRTGEKVFLECVQDMDHENMFWYRQDPGLGLRLIYFSYDVKMKEKGDIPEGYSVSREKKERFSLILESASTNQTSMYLCASAREWGTDTQYFGPGTRLTVL.

This clone was seen only once. This chain links TRBV30 with TRBJ2-1; 13 nucleotides line up with TRBD2. J lost 4 bases, V lost 3 bases, and 9 bases had no gene match. There are 17 residues in the CDR3. Germline V gene data show CDR1 as GTSNPN and CDR2 as SVGIG (reference sequence). The CDR3 bases are TGTGCCTGGAGCTCGATTCGGACTAGCGGGGGATACAATGAGCAGTTCTTC. This codes for CAWSSIRTSGGYNEQFF.

This clone was detected once. The chain links TRBV15 to TRBJ1-5, with D tentatively TRBD1 (5 bases). The CDR3 consists of 18 residues. V lost 0 bases to trimming and J lost 0 bases, with 15 bases between them. Looked up from germline, CDR1 is LNHNV and CDR2 is YYDKDF (reference sequence). CDR3 protein: CATSRDRRQMYSNQPQHF. The CDR3, as DNA: TGTGCCACCAGCAGAGATAGGAGACAGATGTATAGCAATCAGCCCCAGCATTTT.

The chain uses TRBV2 and TRBJ1-1; D is unclear. V shed 6 bases and J shed 6 bases, with 17 bases lying between them. The CDR3 length is 14 residues. Germline V CDR1 and CDR2: SNHLY, FYNNEI. DNA for the CDR3: TGTGCCAGCAGCCCGTCGGGCAAAGAAGCTGAAGCTTTCTTT. Amino acids: CASSPSGKEAEAFF.

The gene calls are TRBV19 and TRBJ1-2; 7 bases are a match to TRBD1. V lost 5 bases to trimming and J lost 5 bases; unmatched junction nucleotides: 8. In germline, CDR1 is LNHDA, CDR2 SQIVND (reference sequence). The CDR3 contains 14 residues. CDR3 nucleotides: TGTGCCAGTAGTCCCCGACAGGGAAGGTATGGCTACACCTTC. Translation: CASSPRQGRYGYTF.

The chain has TRBV29-1 and TRBJ1-2, with D unresolved. This CDR3 comprises 11 residues. Trimming shortened V by 7 bases and J by 6 bases, and 12 bases separated the two germline ends. Germline loops: CDR1 SQVTM, CDR2 ANQGSEA. The CDR3 nucleotides read TGCAGCGCAAGTGGGGATAATGGCTACACCTTC. It encodes CSASGDNGYTF. The variable domain in full, completed from reference TRBV29-1 and TRBJ1-2, reads SAVISQKPSRDICQRGTSLTIQCQVDSQVTMMFWYRQQPGQSLTLIATANQGSEATYESGFVIDKFPISRPNLTFSTLTVSNMSPEDSSIYLCSASGDNGYTFGSGTRLTVV.

The chain uses TRBV27 and TRBJ2-1, with 9 bases matching TRBD2. Germline V lookup: CDR1 MNHEY, CDR2 SMNVEV (reference sequence). Trimming at V came to 4 bases and at J to 9 bases, leaving 7 bases not matched to a gene. The CDR3 has 14 amino acids. CDR3 region: CASSWLAGVVEQFF. CDR3 coding DNA: TGTGCCAGCAGTTGGTTAGCGGGAGTGGTTGAGCAGTTCTTC.

The J gene is TRBJ2-1, the V gene TRBV7-3; 8 bases line up with TRBD2. The CDR3 covers 14 residues. Per the germline V gene, CDR1 is SGHTA and CDR2 is FQGTGA. J lost 6 bases, V lost 6 bases, and 7 bases had no gene match. The CDR3 DNA reads TGTGCCAGCAGTCCCCAGCGGGAGTTCAATGAGCAGTTCTTC. It yields the protein CASSPQREFNEQFF.

The chain is built from TRBV19 and TRBJ2-2, with TRBD1 matching over 9 bases. V shed 6 bases and J 2 bases; nucleotides not matched to a gene: 4. The CDR3 is 15 amino acids. Looked up from germline, CDR1 is LNHDA and CDR2 is SQIVND (reference sequence). CDR3 protein: CASSQTGGNTGELFF. The CDR3 bases are TGTGCCAGTAGCCAGACAGGGGGTAACACCGGGGAGCTGTTTTTT.

This clone appeared a single time. The gene calls are TRBV28 and TRBJ2-1; D is ambiguous. The CDR3 is 15 amino acids. The V end lost 3 bases, the J end lost 1 base, and 10 bases lay between the germline ends. Germline lookup yields CDR1 MDHEN and CDR2 SYDVKM. DNA of the CDR3: TGTGCCAGCAGTTTCGGCAAGCATTCCTACAATGAGCAGTTCTTC. It codes for CASSFGKHSYNEQFF.

This chain uses TRBV29-1 with TRBJ2-7; tentatively, D is TRBD1 (6 bases). The CDR3 contains 15 residues. CDR1 and CDR2 (germline): SQVTM, ANQGSEA. V lost 1 base and J lost 4, with 17 bases in between. This CDR3 is CSVEAPGQGLYEQYF. In DNA, the CDR3 is TGCAGCGTTGAAGCCCCGGGGCAGGGGCTATACGAGCAGTACTTC.

The CDR3 spells CASRPLTSGTYNEQFF. The CDR3 DNA sequence: TGTGCCAGCAGACCACTGACTAGCGGGACTTACAATGAGCAGTTCTTC. The chain is built from TRBV28 and TRBJ2-1; 11 nucleotides match TRBD2. The germline V gene encodes CDR1 MDHEN and CDR2 SYDVKM. The CDR3 is 16 amino acids. Losses at the gene ends were 6 bases for V and 4 bases for J; bases not matched to a gene: 8.